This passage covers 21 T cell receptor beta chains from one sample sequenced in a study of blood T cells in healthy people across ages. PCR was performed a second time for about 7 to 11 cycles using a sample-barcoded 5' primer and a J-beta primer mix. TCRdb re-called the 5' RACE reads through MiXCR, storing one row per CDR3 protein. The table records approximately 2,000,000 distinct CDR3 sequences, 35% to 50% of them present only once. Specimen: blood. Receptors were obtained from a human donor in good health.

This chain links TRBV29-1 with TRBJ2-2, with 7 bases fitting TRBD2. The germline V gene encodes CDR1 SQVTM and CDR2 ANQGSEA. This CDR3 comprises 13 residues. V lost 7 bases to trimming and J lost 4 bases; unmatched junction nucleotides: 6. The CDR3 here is CSAREGGTGELFF. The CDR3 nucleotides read TGCAGCGCGAGGGAGGGTGGCACCGGGGAGCTGTTTTTT.

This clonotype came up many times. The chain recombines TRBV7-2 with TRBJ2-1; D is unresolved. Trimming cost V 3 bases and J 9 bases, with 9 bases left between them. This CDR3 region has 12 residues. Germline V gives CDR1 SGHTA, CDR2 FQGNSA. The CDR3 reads CASSLGRGEQFF. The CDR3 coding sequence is TGTGCCAGCAGCTTGGGTCGAGGTGAGCAGTTCTTC.

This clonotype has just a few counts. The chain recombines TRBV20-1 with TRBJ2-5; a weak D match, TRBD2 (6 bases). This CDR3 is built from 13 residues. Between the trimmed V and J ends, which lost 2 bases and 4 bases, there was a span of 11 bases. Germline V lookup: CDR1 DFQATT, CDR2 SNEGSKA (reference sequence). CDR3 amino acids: CSARPISGETQYF. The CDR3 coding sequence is TGCAGTGCTAGACCAATTAGCGGAGAGACCCAGTACTTC.

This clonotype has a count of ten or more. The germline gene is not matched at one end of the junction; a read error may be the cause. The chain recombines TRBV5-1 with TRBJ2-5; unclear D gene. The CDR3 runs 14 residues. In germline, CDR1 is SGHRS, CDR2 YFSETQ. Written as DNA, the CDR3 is TGTGCCAGCAGCTTTTCCGGACCTCAAGAGACCCAGTACTTC. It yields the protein CASSFSGPQETQYF. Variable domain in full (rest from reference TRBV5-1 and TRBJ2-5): KAGVTQTPRYLIKTRGQQVTLSCSPISGHRSVSWYQQTPGQGLQFLFEYFSETQRNKGNFPGRFSGRQFSNSRSEMNVSTLELGDSALYLCASSFSGPQETQYFGPGTRLLVL.

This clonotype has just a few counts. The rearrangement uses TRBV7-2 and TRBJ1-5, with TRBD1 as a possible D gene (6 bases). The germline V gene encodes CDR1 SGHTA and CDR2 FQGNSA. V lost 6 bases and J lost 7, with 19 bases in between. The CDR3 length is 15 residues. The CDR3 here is CASSLTGFLWQPQHF. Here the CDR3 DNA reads TGTGCCAGCAGTCTTACAGGGTTTCTTTGGCAGCCCCAGCATTTT.

CDR3 bases: TGCAGCGTAAGTGAAGCGGGGGGTACCTACGAGCAGTACTTC. It translates to CSVSEAGGTYEQYF. This sequence joins TRBV29-1 and TRBJ2-7; TRBD2 aligns across 9 bases. The V gene end was trimmed by 6 bases and the J gene end by 2 bases; junction bases not matched to a gene: 8. The CDR3 sequence is 14 residues long. The germline CDR1 and CDR2 sequences are SQVTM and ANQGSEA.

The CDR3 spells CASSFSGANTGELFF. CDR3 nucleotides: TGTGCCAGCAGCTTTAGCGGGGCGAACACCGGGGAGCTGTTTTTT. V and J are TRBV5-5 and TRBJ2-2; 8 nucleotides align to TRBD2. V trimming: 2 bases; J trimming: 0 bases; junction bases outside the gene matches: 0. The CDR3 length is 15 residues. Germline CDR1 reads SGHKS; CDR2 reads YYEKEE (reference sequence).

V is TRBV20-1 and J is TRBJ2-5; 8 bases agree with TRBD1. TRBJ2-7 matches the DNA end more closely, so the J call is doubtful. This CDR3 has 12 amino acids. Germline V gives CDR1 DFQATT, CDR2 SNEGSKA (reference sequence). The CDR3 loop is CSAREDRDEQYF. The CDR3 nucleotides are TGCAGTGCTAGGGAGGACAGGGACGAGCAGTACTTC.

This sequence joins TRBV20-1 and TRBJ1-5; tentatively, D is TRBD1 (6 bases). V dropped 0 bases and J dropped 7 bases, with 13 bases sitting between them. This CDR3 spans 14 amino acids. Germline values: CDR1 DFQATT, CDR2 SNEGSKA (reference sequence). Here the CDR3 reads CSARDQGYGQPQHF. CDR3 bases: TGCAGTGCTAGAGATCAGGGGTATGGGCAGCCCCAGCATTTT.

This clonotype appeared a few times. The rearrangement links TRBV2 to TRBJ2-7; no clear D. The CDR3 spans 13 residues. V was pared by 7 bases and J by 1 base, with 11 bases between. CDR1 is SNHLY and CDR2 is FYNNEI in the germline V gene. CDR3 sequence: CASTNSASYEQYF. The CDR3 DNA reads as TGTGCCAGCACCAATTCCGCATCCTACGAGCAGTACTTC.

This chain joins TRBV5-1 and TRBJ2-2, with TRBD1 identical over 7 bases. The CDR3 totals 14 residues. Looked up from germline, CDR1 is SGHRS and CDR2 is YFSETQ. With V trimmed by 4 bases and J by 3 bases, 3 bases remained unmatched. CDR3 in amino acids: CASSATGDTGELFF. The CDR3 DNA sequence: TGCGCCAGCAGCGCAACAGGGGACACCGGGGAGCTGTTTTTT.

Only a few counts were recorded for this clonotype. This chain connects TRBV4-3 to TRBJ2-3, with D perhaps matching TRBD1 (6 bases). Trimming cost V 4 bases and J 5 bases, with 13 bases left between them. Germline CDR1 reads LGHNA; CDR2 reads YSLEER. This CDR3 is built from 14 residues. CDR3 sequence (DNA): TGCGCCAGCAGCCTGCAGGGGTTGGGAGATACGCAGTATTTT. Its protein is CASSLQGLGDTQYF.

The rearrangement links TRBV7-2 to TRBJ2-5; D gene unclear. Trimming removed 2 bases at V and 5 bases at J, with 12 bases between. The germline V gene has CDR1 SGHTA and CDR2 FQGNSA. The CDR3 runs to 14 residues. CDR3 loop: CASSLRPGWETQYF. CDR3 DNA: TGTGCCAGCAGCTTACGGCCGGGTTGGGAGACCCAGTACTTC. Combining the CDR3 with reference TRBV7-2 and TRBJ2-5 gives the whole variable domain GAGVSQSPSNKVTEKGKDVELRCDPISGHTALYWYRQSLGQGLEFLIYFQGNSAPDKSGLPSDRFSAERTGGSVSTLTIQRTQQEDSAVYLCASSLRPGWETQYFGPGTRLLVL.

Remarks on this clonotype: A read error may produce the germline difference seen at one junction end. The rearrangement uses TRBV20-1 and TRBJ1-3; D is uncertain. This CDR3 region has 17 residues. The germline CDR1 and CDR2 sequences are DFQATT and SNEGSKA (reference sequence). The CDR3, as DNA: TGCAGTACTAGAGACCTGATTGGTCAGTCCCCTGGAAACACCATATATTTT. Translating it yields CSTRDLIGQSPGNTIYF.

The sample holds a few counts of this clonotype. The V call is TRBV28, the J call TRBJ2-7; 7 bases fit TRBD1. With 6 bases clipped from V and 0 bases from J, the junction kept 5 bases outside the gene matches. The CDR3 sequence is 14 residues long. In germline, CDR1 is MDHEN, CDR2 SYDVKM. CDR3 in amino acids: CASRPTGNSYEQYF. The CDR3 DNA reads TGTGCCAGCAGGCCGACAGGGAACTCCTACGAGCAGTACTTC.

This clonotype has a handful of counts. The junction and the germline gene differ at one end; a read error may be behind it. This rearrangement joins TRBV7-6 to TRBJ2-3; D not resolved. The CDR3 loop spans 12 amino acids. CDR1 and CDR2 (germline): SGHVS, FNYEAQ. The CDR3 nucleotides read TGTACCAGCAGCCTGAGCACAGATACGCAGTATTTT. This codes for CTSSLSTDTQYF.

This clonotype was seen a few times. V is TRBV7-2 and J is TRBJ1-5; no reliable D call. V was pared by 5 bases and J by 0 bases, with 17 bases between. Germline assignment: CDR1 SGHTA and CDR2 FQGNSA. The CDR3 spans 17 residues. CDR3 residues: CASSPQLLTDSNQPQHF. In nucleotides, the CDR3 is TGTGCCAGCAGCCCGCAGTTGTTGACGGATAGCAATCAGCCCCAGCATTTT.

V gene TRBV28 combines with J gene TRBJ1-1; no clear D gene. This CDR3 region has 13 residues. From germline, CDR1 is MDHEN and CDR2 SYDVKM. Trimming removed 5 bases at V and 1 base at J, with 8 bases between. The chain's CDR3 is CASSNAENTEAFF. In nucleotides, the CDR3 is TGTGCCAGCAGTAATGCCGAGAACACTGAAGCTTTCTTT. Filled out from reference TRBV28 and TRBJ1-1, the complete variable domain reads DVKVTQSSRYLVKRTGEKVFLECVQDMDHENMFWYRQDPGLGLRLIYFSYDVKMKEKGDIPEGYSVSREKKERFSLILESASTNQTSMYLCASSNAENTEAFFGQGTRLTVV.

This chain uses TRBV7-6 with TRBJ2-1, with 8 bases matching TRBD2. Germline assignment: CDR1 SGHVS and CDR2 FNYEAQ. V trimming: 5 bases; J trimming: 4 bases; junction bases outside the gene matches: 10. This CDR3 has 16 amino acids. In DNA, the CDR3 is TGTGCCAGCAGCCCTCCGAGCGCTAGCGGGTACAATGAGCAGTTCTTC. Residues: CASSPPSASGYNEQFF.

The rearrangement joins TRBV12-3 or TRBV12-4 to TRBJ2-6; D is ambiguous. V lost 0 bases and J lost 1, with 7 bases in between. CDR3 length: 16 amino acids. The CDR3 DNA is TGTGCCAGCAGTTTAGCCGCAGCTTCTGGGGCCAACGTCCTGACTTTC. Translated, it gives CASSLAAASGANVLTF.

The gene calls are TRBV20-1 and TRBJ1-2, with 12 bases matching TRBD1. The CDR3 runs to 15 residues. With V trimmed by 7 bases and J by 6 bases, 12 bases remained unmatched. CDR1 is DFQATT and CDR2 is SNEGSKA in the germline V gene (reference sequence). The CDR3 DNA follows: TGCAGTGGGGGGACAGGGGGCCGGACGCGCGATGGCTACACCTTC. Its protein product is CSGGTGGRTRDGYTF.